This passage covers 24 T cell receptor beta chains from one sample sequenced in a study of blood T cell repertoires in COVID-19. Here immunoSEQ multiplex PCR was the method, and the copy in TCRdb shows in-frame clones only, minus some. The sample holds 200,000 to 250,000 clones, roughly four fifths seen once. What was sequenced was PBMCs or T cells enriched from blood (not recorded which). These receptors were collected from a man aged 35-49 years who had recovered from COVID-19.

This clone was counted once. The chain links TRBV3-1 (or the pseudogene TRBV3-2) to TRBJ2-2; no reliable D call. Germline V gene lookup returns CDR1 LGHDT and CDR2 YNNKEL (reference sequence). There are 14 residues in the CDR3. V dropped 1 base and J dropped 4 bases, with 7 bases sitting between them. The CDR3 here is CASSQVGVTGELFF. As DNA, the CDR3 is TGTGCCAGCAGCCAAGTTGGAGTCACCGGGGAGCTGTTTTTT.

The chain joins TRBV5-1 to TRBJ2-2, with 9 bases that match TRBD2. Trimming removed 1 base from V and 6 bases from J; junction bases left unmatched: 16. Germline loops: CDR1 SGHRS, CDR2 YFSETQ. The CDR3 is 19 residues long. The CDR3 sequence is CASSLKVGLAGMEAGELFF. The CDR3 nucleotides read TGCGCCAGCAGCTTGAAAGTCGGGCTAGCGGGGATGGAGGCCGGGGAGCTGTTTTTT.

The J gene is TRBJ2-5, the V gene TRBV4-1; a possible D gene is TRBD2 (7 bases). Germline V gene lookup returns CDR1 MGHRA and CDR2 YSYEKL. The CDR3 covers 15 residues. With 5 bases removed from V and 4 bases from J, the gap between germline ends came to 17 bases. In nucleotides, the CDR3 is TGCGCCAGCAGCTCGTCCCCGGGGGGCTCAGAGACCCAGTACTTC. Protein sequence: CASSSSPGGSETQYF.

This clone was seen just once. The chain is built from TRBV30 and TRBJ1-5, with D tentatively TRBD1 (5 bases). Germline V gene sequence: CDR1 GTSNPN, CDR2 SVGIG (reference sequence). The CDR3 is made up of 14 amino acids. The ends were cut back, 3 bases at V and 0 bases at J, with 9 bases in the middle. The chain's CDR3 is CAWSRRVSNQPQHF. CDR3 coding DNA: TGTGCCTGGAGCCGCAGGGTTAGCAATCAGCCCCAGCATTTT.

This clone was seen a few times. The CDR3 DNA reads TGTGCCAGCAGCCGCCGTCGACAGCTGACTGAGCAGTACTTC. Translated: CASSRRRQLTEQYF. V gene TRBV7-2 combines with J gene TRBJ2-7; tentative D call: TRBD1 (5 bases). Trimming stripped 5 bases from V and 7 bases from J, with 18 bases between. Germline lookup yields CDR1 SGHTA and CDR2 FQGNSA. This CDR3 comprises 14 residues.

The rearrangement uses TRBV29-1 and TRBJ1-2; D remains ambiguous. The V end lost 4 bases, the J end lost 7 bases, and 10 bases lay between the germline ends. The CDR3 spans 11 residues. The germline V gene has CDR1 SQVTM and CDR2 ANQGSEA. The CDR3 is CSVVGGGGYTF. CDR3 in DNA: TGCAGCGTTGTGGGAGGTGGTGGCTACACCTTC.

The V and J genes are TRBV6-5 and TRBJ2-2; 9 bases are a match to TRBD1. Germline CDR1 is MNHEY and CDR2 is SVGAGI. CDR3 size: 15 residues. The V gene end was trimmed by 7 bases and the J gene end by 2 bases; junction bases not matched to a gene: 5. This CDR3 reads CASIRQGGNTGELFF. The CDR3 region has the DNA TGTGCCAGCATCCGACAGGGGGGCAACACCGGGGAGCTGTTTTTT.

This clone appeared a few times. V gene TRBV15 combines with J gene TRBJ2-7; maybe TRBD1 (6 bases). Trimming shortened V by 2 bases and J by 2 bases, and 10 bases separated the two germline ends. Germline V gene sequence: CDR1 LNHNV, CDR2 YYDKDF (reference sequence). The CDR3 spans 14 residues. CDR3 in DNA: TGTGCCACCAGCAGAATGGACAGCACCTACGAGCAGTACTTC. Amino acids: CATSRMDSTYEQYF.

The rearrangement links TRBV3-1 (or the pseudogene TRBV3-2) to TRBJ2-7; 12 bases are a match to TRBD2. CDR3 length equals 16 residues. The V segment lost 2 bases and the J segment 2 bases; nucleotides outside the gene matches: 4. Germline assignment: CDR1 LGHDT and CDR2 YNNKEL (reference sequence). CDR3 DNA sequence: TGTGCCAGCAGCCAACTGACTAGCGGGAGAACCTACGAGCAGTACTTC. This translates into CASSQLTSGRTYEQYF.

This clone came up once. The J gene is TRBJ1-3, the V gene TRBV6-1; no clear D. Trimming shortened V by 3 bases and J by 0 bases, and 9 bases separated the two germline ends. The germline gives CDR1 MNHNS, CDR2 SASEGT. This CDR3 is built from 15 residues. The CDR3 sequence: CASSDDTFSGNTIYF. In nucleotides, the CDR3 is TGTGCCAGCAGTGACGACACCTTCTCTGGAAACACCATATATTTT.

The chain uses TRBV5-1 and TRBJ2-7; TRBD2 matches 11 bases. This CDR3 comprises 16 residues. The J segment lost 3 bases and the V segment lost 4 bases, leaving 9 bases of the junction unmatched. CDR1 and CDR2 from the germline V gene are SGHRS and YFSETQ. The CDR3 here is CASSQTTSGVRYEQYF. The CDR3 DNA sequence: TGCGCCAGCAGCCAAACGACTAGCGGGGTACGCTACGAGCAGTACTTC.

The chain uses TRBV5-4 and TRBJ2-2; 7 positions match TRBD1. This CDR3 spans 16 amino acids. Trimming took 2 bases from V and 5 from J; bases not matched to a gene: 9. Per germline, CDR1 SGHNT and CDR2 YYREEE (reference sequence). CDR3 sequence reads: CASSFMRQGGTGELFF. The CDR3, as DNA: TGTGCCAGCAGCTTTATGAGACAGGGTGGAACCGGGGAGCTGTTTTTT.

Here the CDR3 DNA reads TGTGCCAGCAGCTTGTCCGTGACAGGGATTTACAATGAGCAGTTCTTC. Its protein is CASSLSVTGIYNEQFF. This rearrangement joins TRBV5-5 to TRBJ2-1, with 7 bases matching TRBD1. Germline-derived CDR1 and CDR2 are SGHKS and YYEKEE (reference sequence). The CDR3 is made up of 16 amino acids. Trimming at V came to 1 base and at J to 4 bases, leaving 8 bases not matched to a gene.

This chain joins TRBV4-1 and TRBJ2-5; 8 bases align to TRBD1. The CDR3 contains 16 residues. V trimming: 0 bases; J trimming: 0 bases; junction bases outside the gene matches: 3. CDR1 is MGHRA, CDR2 YSYEKL, per germline. CDR3 sequence (DNA): TGCGCCAGCAGCCAAGAGCGGGACAGGTACCAAGAGACCCAGTACTTC. Translated, it gives CASSQERDRYQETQYF.

There are many counts of this clone. The CDR3 DNA follows: TGCAGTGCTAGTTGGTTGACAGCCATTGAAGCTTTCTTT. Translating gives CSASWLTAIEAFF. V usage is TRBV20-1 and J usage is TRBJ1-1; D might be TRBD1 (5 bases). There are 13 residues in the CDR3. Germline loops: CDR1 DFQATT, CDR2 SNEGSKA (reference sequence). The germline V and J ends were trimmed by 3 bases and 7 bases, with 15 bases remaining between them.

CDR3 amino acids: CASTRASVGTGELFF. The CDR3 nucleotides are TGTGCCAGCACCCGCGCTTCGGTTGGCACCGGGGAGCTGTTTTTT. The chain combines TRBV3-1 (or the pseudogene TRBV3-2) with TRBJ2-2, with D hard to call. Per the germline V gene, CDR1 is LGHDT and CDR2 is YNNKEL (reference sequence). The CDR3 covers 15 residues. Trimming pared 7 bases from V and 4 bases from J, leaving 16 bases between.

This chain uses TRBV15 with TRBJ2-1; no definite D call. The germline V gene has CDR1 LNHNV and CDR2 YYDKDF (reference sequence). The CDR3 totals 15 residues. V was pared by 2 bases and J by 9 bases, with 17 bases between. The CDR3 bases are TGTGCCACCAGCAGACGTGCCGGCGGCCCGAGTGAGCAGTTCTTC. Translated, it gives CATSRRAGGPSEQFF.

The chain couples TRBV7-3 to TRBJ2-1; D is possibly TRBD2 (6 bases). This CDR3 region has 15 residues. CDR1 is SGHTA, CDR2 FQGTGA, per germline. V was shortened by 4 bases and J by 8 bases, with 18 bases between the two germline ends. CDR3 coding DNA: TGTGCCAGCAGCTCCCGGGGGATGGGGCAGGATGAGCAGTTCTTC. Translating gives CASSSRGMGQDEQFF.

The chain has TRBV7-6 and TRBJ2-7; TRBD2 is a possible D gene (7 bases). V lost 5 bases and J 4 bases, leaving 21 bases between the germline ends. Germline-derived CDR1 and CDR2 are SGHVS and FNYEAQ. This CDR3 is 16 amino acids long. In DNA form, the CDR3 reads TGTGCCAGCAGCCCCCAGGGACGGGGGGCGGGGTACGAGCAGTACTTC. Its protein product is CASSPQGRGAGYEQYF.

This chain connects TRBV19 to TRBJ1-1, with 8 bases fitting TRBD1. Per germline, CDR1 LNHDA and CDR2 SQIVND (reference sequence). The CDR3 is 16 residues long. The ends lost 3 bases at V and 5 bases at J; junction bases unmatched: 11. The CDR3 nucleotides read TGTGCCAGTAGTATTGTTCAGGGGGCGCGTGGAACTGAAGCTTTCTTT. This sequence encodes CASSIVQGARGTEAFF.

This clone was seen just once. J is TRBJ2-7 and V is TRBV19; 12 bases are a match to TRBD2. The V gene end was trimmed by 5 bases and the J gene end by 6 bases; junction bases not matched to a gene: 8. Germline lookup yields CDR1 LNHDA and CDR2 SQIVND (reference sequence). The CDR3 extends over 15 amino acids. CDR3 DNA sequence: TGTGCCAGTAGTCTCCGACTAGCGGGGGCCTCCGAGCAGTACTTC. This encodes CASSLRLAGASEQYF.

The chain joins TRBV3-1 (or the pseudogene TRBV3-2) to TRBJ1-4; D gene unclear. This CDR3 has 15 residues. Germline loops: CDR1 LGHDT, CDR2 YNNKEL (reference sequence). Trimming took 4 bases from V and 2 from J, leaving 11 bases between them. This CDR3 reads CASSRAGSTNEKLFF. DNA of the CDR3: TGTGCCAGCAGCCGGGCGGGGTCGACTAATGAAAAACTGTTTTTT.

The chain uses TRBV5-1 and TRBJ1-4; D is unclear. Germline assignment: CDR1 SGHRS and CDR2 YFSETQ. Trimming cost V 4 bases and J 5 bases, with 12 bases left between them. This CDR3 spans 14 amino acids. CDR3 sequence: CASSEQHRNEKLFF. As DNA, the CDR3 is TGCGCCAGCAGCGAACAGCACCGGAATGAAAAACTGTTTTTT.

This clone was observed a few times. The chain links TRBV4-2 to TRBJ1-1; maybe TRBD1 (5 bases). Germline V lookup: CDR1 LGHNA, CDR2 YNFKEQ. The V gene lost 11 bases and the J gene lost 3 bases, with 16 bases spanning the gap. CDR3 size: 13 residues. The CDR3 loop is CASGRGRHTEAFF. CDR3 sequence (DNA): TGTGCCTCTGGACGGGGGAGACACACTGAAGCTTTCTTT.